Sequencing of this TCR beta chain was carried out in a study of OX40 agonist ivuxolimab in advanced cancers. Regarding the research as a whole: Ivuxolimab, which targeted the costimulatory receptor OX40 (CD134), was an agonistic, fully human IgG2 monoclonal antibody. Partial responses occurred in three dose-escalation patients: two with cutaneous melanoma and one with hepatocellular carcinoma. Intravenous ivuxolimab was administered to patients every 2 weeks at six dose levels: 0.01, 0.1, 0.3, 1.5, 3 and 10 mg/kg. The paper describes the monotherapy dose-escalation part (N of about 47 patients) of the phase I trial of ivuxolimab. Patients were allowed to have had prior anti-PD-1, anti-PD-L1 or anti-CTLA-4 therapy, and approximately 40% of the dose-escalation patients had been treated with checkpoint inhibitors. Of the 50 to 55 patients in dose escalation, some 20 had hepatocellular carcinoma, around 15 had melanoma, 9 had renal cell carcinoma and 9 had head and neck cancer. In the dose-escalation cohort, more than 75% of patients were male, and the mean age was about 55 years, with a range of roughly 20 to 80. The purpose of peripheral TCRbeta sequencing was to test whether ivuxolimab changed TCR sequence diversity and led to clonal T-cell expansion.

In the case of this clone: Its antigen is not yet known. Within one base of it there is no much larger clone, and no base qualities were kept.

Patients with a history of autoimmune disease or receiving systemic immunosuppression were excluded from the trial. In every dose cohort, peripheral blood was drawn for TCR sequencing at baseline, cycle 4 day 1, and cycle 7 day 1. The samples were drawn from a first-in-human, open-label, multicenter phase I dose-escalation trial of ivuxolimab. Adults with locally advanced or metastatic head and neck squamous cell, hepatocellular, melanoma or renal cell carcinoma were enrolled in the trial. CD4+ and CD8+ T cells were sorted separately from peripheral blood before TCR sequencing. Results the study describes overall, beyond this receptor: Clonal expansion of both CD4+ and CD8+ blood T cells was observed from baseline to week 6 at doses 0.1 to 3.0 mg/kg. On average, CD8+ T cells showed more expanded clones than CD4+ T cells after ivuxolimab. Low levels of normalized T-cell clonal expansion were also seen in some patients who did not respond. The antigen specificity of the clonally expanded peripheral T cells was not determined. In partial responders in the 0.1-3.0 mg/kg groups, normalized peripheral clonal expansion was found to be among the lowest, especially among CD8+ T cells.

Genomic DNA was isolated from the sorted cells so that the TCRbeta CDR3 region could be sequenced. The immunoSEQ Assay was used to sequence the TCRbeta CDR3 regions. Held by TCRdb, this immuneACCESS table contains in-frame sequences only and omits some clones. Under half of the omission traces to an unresolved V gene where checked; the cause of the rest is unknown. Present in this sample are 75,000 to 90,000 clones, more than 75% of which were seen just once. The ten largest clones capture around 1.5% of the sample. Based on the germline V gene, the CDR1 and CDR2 sequences are SQVTM and ANQGSEA. The CDR3 spans 10 residues, from the cysteine through the phenylalanine. Left in the record is the CDR3 DNA by itself, 30 bases read in frame from the first base. V loses 6 bases of germline sequence and J loses 9 bases, and the interval between the two ends is 9 bases.

The chain is made from TRBV29-1 and TRBJ1-5; no confident D gene assignment can be made. The TCR originated in an adult with an advanced solid tumor such as melanoma, head and neck, liver or kidney cancer. The source material was CD4+ or CD8+ T cells sorted from blood, sampled in a trial of the OX40 agonist ivuxolimab. The nucleotides read TGCAGCGTCGTCGAGGCGCCCCAGCATTTT. It specifies CSVVEAPQHF.